Below, 20 T cell receptor beta chains from the same sample are listed, as sequenced in a study of T cell clonality in common variable immunodeficiency. Clones were sequenced by immunoSEQ multiplex PCR, and TCRdb holds only the in-frame ones, with some missing. The sample has approximately 44,000 clones, none seen only once. Sequences were obtained from peripheral blood mononuclear cells. These receptors originate from a person aged 18 to 69 in good health.

At least ten counts were recorded for this clone. The CDR3 end lies 3 residues beyond the end of the read and is filled in from the germline J gene. J is TRBJ2-3 and V is TRBV4-2; TRBD2 matches at 7 bases. The V gene end was trimmed by 2 bases and the J gene end by 2 bases; junction bases not matched to a gene: 7. Germline CDR1 and CDR2: LGHNA and YNFKEQ. This CDR3 is built from 16 residues. CDR3 DNA (partial): TGTGCCAGCAGCCAACGGACTAGGGATGACACAGATACG. Its translation: CASSQRTRDDTDT. The CDR3 as a whole reads CASSQRTRDDTDTQYF.

At least ten counts were recorded for this clone. The CDR3 protein is CASSLRGSLNTEAFF. The covered CDR3 bases are TGTGCCAGCAGCTTGAGGGGTTCCCTGAACACTGAA. The chain links TRBV5-4 to TRBJ1-1; possible D gene TRBD1, 5 bases. The CDR3 end lies 3 residues beyond the end of the read and is filled in from the germline J gene. Germline values: CDR1 SGHNT, CDR2 YYREEE (reference sequence). The V and J ends lost 1 base and 0 bases respectively, with 10 bases between them. The CDR3 runs to 15 residues.

This clone was counted ten times or more. The read ends 3 residues early relative to the CDR3; the germline J gene fills the gap. This chain links TRBV7-9 with TRBJ2-6; D uncertain. V lost 7 bases and J lost 0, with 10 bases in between. The length of the CDR3 is 15 residues. Germline V gene data show CDR1 as SEHNR and CDR2 as FQNEAQ (reference sequence). CDR3: CASTLFISGANVLTF. Incomplete CDR3 DNA: TGTGCCAGCACCCTCTTTATCTCTGGGGCCAACGTC.

This clone was picked up many times. From the germline J gene comes the end of the CDR3, since the read stops 3 residues before it. The rearrangement uses TRBV7-9 and TRBJ2-5; D is perhaps TRBD1 or TRBD2 (7 bases each). V was shortened by 3 bases and J by 4 bases, with 12 bases between the two germline ends. CDR1 is SEHNR and CDR2 is FQNEAQ in the germline V gene (reference sequence). The CDR3 is 14 residues long. The CDR3 reads CASSLGRGLETQYF. The CDR3 DNA, read in part, is TGTGCCAGCAGCTTGGGGAGGGGGCTAGAGACC.

This clone was found many times. The CDR3 is cut off 3 residues early in the read; its end comes from the germline J gene. The chain is built from TRBV7-8 and TRBJ2-5, with TRBD1 identical over 9 bases. V lost 5 bases to trimming and J lost 2 bases; unmatched junction nucleotides: 3. This CDR3 has 14 amino acids. CDR1 is SGHVS and CDR2 is FQNEAQ in the germline V gene. CDR3 DNA, as far as it was read: TGTGCCAGCAGCCGGGACAGGGAGCAAGAGACC. Its translation: CASSRDREQET. The full CDR3 protein is CASSRDREQETQYF.

The table lists this clone with many counts. The observed sequence ends 3 residues before the CDR3 terminus, with the missing tail filled in from the germline J gene. The rearrangement joins TRBV5-1 to TRBJ2-1; D ambiguous. The CDR3 runs to 16 residues. CDR1 is SGHRS, CDR2 YFSETQ, per germline. Between the trimmed V and J ends, which lost 0 bases and 0 bases, there was a span of 10 bases. CDR3 DNA, as far as it was read: TGCGCCAGCAGCTTGGCCGGTAAGAGCTCCTACAATGAG. Encoded protein: CASSLAGKSSYNE. Given in full, the CDR3 is CASSLAGKSSYNEQFF.

Ten or more counts support this clone. With the read ending 3 residues before the CDR3 end, the germline J gene is used to fill in that end. The chain employs TRBV5-4 and TRBJ1-2, with unresolved D. Germline values: CDR1 SGHNT, CDR2 YYREEE (reference sequence). This CDR3 comprises 14 residues. The part of the CDR3 DNA that was read is TGTGCCAGCAGCCCGGACCGGCGGGCGGCGGGC. Residues: CASSPDRRAAG. The CDR3, in full, reads CASSPDRRAAGYTF.

This clone was observed at least ten times. From the germline J gene comes the end of the CDR3, since the read stops 3 residues before it. The genes are TRBV6-1 and TRBJ1-4, with TRBD1 as a possible D gene (5 bases). Between the trimmed V and J ends, which lost 2 bases and 5 bases, there was a span of 9 bases. The CDR3 is made up of 14 amino acids. Germline V gene lookup returns CDR1 MNHNS and CDR2 SASEGT. The sequenced CDR3 bases are TGTGCCAGCAGTGAAAGGGAGGGGAATGAAAAA. It translates to CASSEREGNEK. The whole CDR3 sequence is CASSEREGNEKLFF.

Ten or more counts support this clone. Read sequence stops 3 residues before the CDR3 end, and the germline J gene provides the missing end. V is TRBV5-6 and J is TRBJ2-4; 8 bases are a match to TRBD2. Germline V gene data show CDR1 as SGHDT and CDR2 as YYEEEE. The V and J ends lost 3 bases and 9 bases, in that order; junction bases with no gene match: 8. The CDR3 has 14 residues. The covered CDR3 bases are TGTGCCAGCAGCTCCGGTGCCCGGGGGGGCATT. Protein sequence: CASSSGARGGI. The full-length CDR3 reads as CASSSGARGGIQYF.

The table lists this clone with a few counts. Read data end 3 residues before the CDR3 end; the end is taken from the germline J gene. The chain links TRBV6-1 to TRBJ2-4, with a possible D match to TRBD1 (5 bases). Germline CDR1 reads MNHNS; CDR2 reads SASEGT. CDR3 size: 15 residues. CDR3 DNA, as far as it was read: TGTGCCAGCAGTGAATCGGGCAGGGCCCTCTATGGT. It codes for CASSESGRALYG. The full-length CDR3 reads as CASSESGRALYGQYF.

This clone was counted ten times or more. Read coverage stops 3 residues before the CDR3 terminus; the germline J gene supplies the remainder. The gene calls are TRBV2 and TRBJ1-5, with a possible D match to TRBD1 (6 bases). V lost 7 bases to trimming and J lost 6 bases, with 13 bases between them. The CDR3 is 13 amino acids. CDR1 and CDR2 from the germline V gene are SNHLY and FYNNEI. The CDR3 is CASKGVTGQPQHF. The CDR3 bases that were read are TGTGCCAGCAAGGGGGTTACGGGTCAGCCC.

This clone was detected ten times or more. The CDR3 is cut off 3 residues early in the read; its end comes from the germline J gene. This chain joins TRBV4-2 and TRBJ1-5; a possible D gene is TRBD1 (6 bases). Germline loops: CDR1 LGHNA, CDR2 YNFKEQ. CDR3 length: 15 amino acids. Trimming stripped 0 bases from V and 1 base from J, with 7 bases between. The CDR3 is CASSQEGGSNQPQHF. CDR3 bases read: TGTGCCAGCAGCCAAGAAGGGGGAAGCAATCAGCCC.

To note about this clone: The read falls 3 residues short of the CDR3 end, and the missing part is taken from the germline J gene. The V gene is TRBV6-2 or TRBV6-3, the J gene TRBJ1-2; no reliable D call. The CDR3 loop spans 14 amino acids. Germline CDR1 and CDR2: MNHEY and SVGEGT. CDR3 in amino acids: CASSYSLEGYDYTF. CDR3 bases read: TGTGCCAGCAGTTACTCCCTGGAGGGCTACGAC.

This clone has ten or more counts. The read halts 3 residues ahead of the CDR3 end, with the missing end drawn from the germline J gene. The chain has TRBV20-1 and TRBJ2-3, with 11 bases identical to TRBD2. Trimming removed 0 bases from V and 2 bases from J; junction bases left unmatched: 4. The CDR3 is made up of 16 amino acids. Germline V CDR1 and CDR2: DFQATT, SNEGSKA (reference sequence). The CDR3 spells CSARDTSGGDTDTQYF. The part of the CDR3 DNA that was read is TGCAGTGCTAGAGATACTAGCGGGGGTGACACAGATACG.

This clone was seen more than once but under ten times. The junction shows a germline mismatch at one end, possibly a read error. The read finishes 3 residues shy of the CDR3 end, and the germline J gene is used to complete it. This chain connects TRBV7-9 to TRBJ2-1, with TRBD2 as a possible D gene (5 bases). Germline V lookup: CDR1 SEHNR, CDR2 FQNEAQ (reference sequence). CDR3 length equals 15 residues. Partial CDR3 DNA: TGTCCCAGCAGCTTAGCTAGCCTCTCCTACAATGAG. As protein: CPSSLASLSYNE. The whole CDR3 sequence reads CPSSLASLSYNEQFF. The entire variable domain, with the rest obtained from reference TRBV7-9 and TRBJ2-1, is as follows: DTGVSQNPRHKITKRGQNVTFRCDPISEHNRLYWYRQTLGQGPEFLTYFQNEAQLEKSRLLSDRFSAERPKGSFSTLEIQRTEQGDSAMYLCPSSLASLSYNEQFFGPGTRLTVL.

This clone was picked up many times. The CDR3 extends 3 residues past the end of the read, so its final part is completed from the germline J gene. The J gene is TRBJ2-3, the V gene TRBV5-1, with 7 bases that match TRBD1. CDR1 and CDR2 from the germline V gene are SGHRS and YFSETQ. The CDR3 has 15 amino acids. Trimming removed 2 bases from V and 2 bases from J; junction bases left unmatched: 5. Incomplete CDR3 DNA: TGCGCCAGCAGCTTACAGGGGCGTTACACAGATACG. Translated, it gives CASSLQGRYTDT. The full CDR3 reads CASSLQGRYTDTQYF. Combining the CDR3 with reference TRBV5-1 and TRBJ2-3 gives the whole variable domain KAGVTQTPRYLIKTRGQQVTLSCSPISGHRSVSWYQQTPGQGLQFLFEYFSETQRNKGNFPGRFSGRQFSNSRSEMNVSTLELGDSALYLCASSLQGRYTDTQYFGPGTRLTVL.

At least ten counts were recorded for this clone. The observed sequence ends 3 residues before the CDR3 terminus, with the missing tail filled in from the germline J gene. The genes are TRBV20-1 and TRBJ2-3, with 7 bases matching TRBD2. The germline V gene encodes CDR1 DFQATT and CDR2 SNEGSKA (reference sequence). The V segment lost 0 bases and the J segment 3 bases; nucleotides outside the gene matches: 6. This CDR3 has 15 residues. The part of the CDR3 DNA that was read is TGCAGTGCTAGAGATCGTGTACTAGCGACAGATACG. Translating gives CSARDRVLATDT. The entire CDR3 reads CSARDRVLATDTQYF.

This clone was found many times. The CDR3 end lies 3 residues beyond the end of the read and is filled in from the germline J gene. The rearrangement uses TRBV10-3 and TRBJ1-1; possible D gene TRBD1, 6 bases. Trimming left V 5 bases short and J 1 base short, with 17 bases between. Per germline, CDR1 ENHRY and CDR2 SYGVKD. The CDR3 has 16 residues. The DNA read from the CDR3 is TGTGCCATCAGTTTATCCCCGGGACATCAGAACACTGAA. Encoded protein: CAISLSPGHQNTE. From start to end, the CDR3 is CAISLSPGHQNTEAFF.

This clone has ten or more counts. The read stops 3 residues short of the end of the CDR3; the missing end is completed from the germline J gene. The chain has TRBV2 and TRBJ1-2; TRBD1 aligns across 9 bases. This CDR3 has 14 amino acids. The germline V gene has CDR1 SNHLY and CDR2 FYNNEI. CDR3 residues: CASSRDRVIWGYTF. Partial CDR3 DNA: TGTGCCAGCAGCCGGGACAGGGTTATTTGGGGC. The entire variable domain, with the rest obtained from reference TRBV2 and TRBJ1-2, is as follows: EPEVTQTPSHQVTQMGQEVILRCVPISNHLYFYWYRQILGQKVEFLVSFYNNEISEKSEIFDDQFSVERPDGSNFTLKIRSTKLEDSAMYFCASSRDRVIWGYTFGSGTRLTVV.

About this clone: The missing CDR3 end, 3 residues past where the read stops, is filled in from the germline J gene. This chain links TRBV7-9 with TRBJ2-5; D not resolved. CDR3 length equals 14 residues. Germline V CDR1 and CDR2: SEHNR, FQNEAQ (reference sequence). The V gene lost 5 bases and the J gene lost 6 bases, with 16 bases spanning the gap. CDR3 bases read: TGTGCCAGCAGCAATGGGCAGGATCCGAAGACC. This translates into CASSNGQDPKT. The whole CDR3 region reads CASSNGQDPKTQYF.